These 21 T cell receptor beta chains originate from one sample sequenced in a study of identical twins. TCRdb fed the 5' RACE reads into MiXCR, producing one record per CDR3 protein. The table has 500,000 to 550,000 distinct CDR3 sequences, around 20% seen once; the top ten hold 0.8% to 1%. These records were also assigned to another study, of T cells expressing NK-cell markers.

Sequencing input: CD4+ T cells sorted from blood. These receptors were obtained from a young woman in good health.

This clonotype has more than one count but fewer than ten. J is TRBJ2-3 and V is TRBV5-1, with D hard to call. The CDR3 sequence is 14 residues long. CDR1 and CDR2 (germline): SGHRS, YFSETQ. V lost 2 bases and J lost 1, with 8 bases in between. The CDR3 coding sequence is TGCGCCAGCAGCTTCTCGTCAGGCACAGATACGCAGTATTTT. Translated, it gives CASSFSSGTDTQYF. The full variable domain, in which reference TRBV5-1 and TRBJ2-3 provide the parts outside the CDR3, is KAGVTQTPRYLIKTRGQQVTLSCSPISGHRSVSWYQQTPGQGLQFLFEYFSETQRNKGNFPGRFSGRQFSNSRSEMNVSTLELGDSALYLCASSFSSGTDTQYFGPGTRLTVL.

The chain joins TRBV20-1 to TRBJ2-3; a weak D match, TRBD2 (5 bases). CDR1 DFQATT and CDR2 SNEGSKA come from the germline V gene (reference sequence). The CDR3 has 13 residues. V dropped 1 base and J dropped 5 bases, with 10 bases sitting between them. The CDR3 DNA reads TGCAGTGCTAGAGTGACGGGAAGAGATACGCAGTATTTT. Translation: CSARVTGRDTQYF.

The sample holds a few counts of this clonotype. The J gene is TRBJ1-4, the V gene TRBV6-1, with 10 bases aligning to TRBD1. J lost 8 bases, V lost 5 bases, and 5 bases had no gene match. The CDR3 has 14 residues. Germline V lookup: CDR1 MNHNS, CDR2 SASEGT. CDR3 nucleotides: TGTGCCAGCAGTCCGACAGGGGGCCGGGAAAAACTGTTTTTT. Its protein is CASSPTGGREKLFF.

This clonotype was seen more than once but under ten times. The chain carries TRBV6-5 and TRBJ1-2; D might be TRBD1 (5 bases). V lost 2 bases and J lost 4, with 14 bases in between. Germline CDR1 MNHEY, CDR2 SVGAGI. The CDR3 is 15 residues long. CDR3 residues: CASSYGGSPIYGYTF. The CDR3 DNA sequence: TGTGCCAGCAGTTACGGGGGATCGCCCATCTATGGCTACACCTTC.

The rearrangement uses TRBV29-1 and TRBJ1-5; tentative D call: TRBD1 (6 bases). Germline lookup yields CDR1 SQVTM and CDR2 ANQGSEA. V was clipped by 6 bases and J by 2 bases, with 14 bases between them. The length of the CDR3 is 14 residues. The CDR3 reads CSVGAGGRNQPQHF. In DNA, the CDR3 is TGCAGCGTGGGGGCGGGGGGCCGCAATCAGCCCCAGCATTTT.

This clonotype was seen more than once but under ten times. The chain recombines TRBV9 with TRBJ2-7, with D possibly matching TRBD1 (6 bases). The CDR3 spans 15 residues. Germline V CDR1 and CDR2: SGDLS, YYNGEE. V was trimmed by 4 bases and J by 6 bases, leaving 20 bases between them. As DNA, the CDR3 is TGTGCCAGCAGCCACACACCTCAGGGGTTTATCGAGCAGTACTTC. Its protein is CASSHTPQGFIEQYF.

The V call is TRBV30, the J call TRBJ2-7; 13 nucleotides match TRBD2. This CDR3 has 15 amino acids. The germline V gene encodes CDR1 GTSNPN and CDR2 SVGIG (reference sequence). The trim removed 0 bases at V and 3 bases at J, leaving 2 bases unmatched. DNA of the CDR3: TGTGCCTGGAGTGTGTGGACTAGCGGGAGCTACGAGCAGTACTTC. Amino acids: CAWSVWTSGSYEQYF.

The rearrangement links TRBV20-1 to TRBJ1-3, with a tentative D call TRBD1 (6 bases). From germline, CDR1 is DFQATT and CDR2 SNEGSKA (reference sequence). V was cut by 6 bases and J by 8 bases, with 14 bases left in between. This CDR3 contains 12 residues. The CDR3 is CSAFKGEYTIYF. CDR3 nucleotides: TGCAGTGCATTTAAGGGGGAATACACCATATATTTT.

The CDR3 protein is CASSARRLGAFF. In nucleotides, the CDR3 is TGTGCCAGCAGCGCACGTCGGCTGGGGGCTTTCTTT. V usage is TRBV7-2 and J usage is TRBJ1-1, with D unresolved. Trimming removed 5 bases at V and 11 bases at J, with 15 bases between. The CDR3 totals 12 residues. Germline V gene data show CDR1 as SGHTA and CDR2 as FQGNSA. Complete variable domain (other parts from reference TRBV7-2 and TRBJ1-1): GAGVSQSPSNKVTEKGKDVELRCDPISGHTALYWYRQSLGQGLEFLIYFQGNSAPDKSGLPSDRFSAERTGGSVSTLTIQRTQQEDSAVYLCASSARRLGAFFGQGTRLTVV.

CDR3: CSARTPSYNEQFF. In DNA, the CDR3 is TGCAGTGCTAGGACTCCCTCCTACAATGAGCAGTTCTTC. The rearrangement uses TRBV20-1 and TRBJ2-1; D is undetermined. This CDR3 has 13 residues. The V gene lost 3 bases and the J gene lost 0 bases, with 6 bases spanning the gap. Germline V CDR1 and CDR2: DFQATT, SNEGSKA (reference sequence).

The V call is TRBV6-5, the J call TRBJ1-1; D is perhaps TRBD1 (5 bases). Germline V lookup: CDR1 MNHEY, CDR2 SVGAGI. V was shortened by 2 bases and J by 5 bases, with 9 bases between the two germline ends. The CDR3 extends over 13 amino acids. The CDR3 region has the DNA TGTGCCAGCAGTTACCGGGGACGAACTGAAGCTTTCTTT. It codes for CASSYRGRTEAFF.

J is TRBJ1-2 and V is TRBV27; unclear D gene. The germline gives CDR1 MNHEY, CDR2 SMNVEV (reference sequence). Trimming cost V 5 bases and J 6 bases, with 7 bases left between them. This CDR3 is built from 11 residues. This CDR3 is CASSNRDGYTF. The CDR3, as DNA: TGTGCCAGCAGTAACAGAGATGGCTACACCTTC.

This clonotype has a handful of counts. The chain has TRBV7-2 and TRBJ2-3; D gene unclear. The CDR3 runs 12 residues. The germline V gene has CDR1 SGHTA and CDR2 FQGNSA. The germline V and J ends were trimmed by 2 bases and 4 bases, with 4 bases remaining between them. The CDR3, as DNA: TGTGCCAGCAGCTTAAAGTCAGATACGCAGTATTTT. It codes for CASSLKSDTQYF.

This sequence joins TRBV5-1 and TRBJ2-5; D not resolved. Germline V gene lookup returns CDR1 SGHRS and CDR2 YFSETQ. V lost 0 bases and J lost 5, with 5 bases in between. The CDR3 has 12 residues. The CDR3 DNA follows: TGCGCCAGCAGCTTGGACACCGAGACCCAGTACTTC. This gives the protein CASSLDTETQYF.

The gene calls are TRBV5-1 and TRBJ2-1; 14 nucleotides line up with TRBD2. The CDR3 loop spans 16 amino acids. The V gene's germline CDR1 is SGHRS and CDR2 YFSETQ. V gave up 0 bases and J gave up 9 bases; unmatched junction bases: 5. The CDR3 DNA reads as TGCGCCAGCAGCTTGGGTGGGACTAGCGGGAGTGGTGAGCAGTTCTTC. It encodes CASSLGGTSGSGEQFF.

V is TRBV5-1 and J is TRBJ2-3; D might be TRBD1 (6 bases). Germline values: CDR1 SGHRS, CDR2 YFSETQ. CDR3 length: 13 residues. V gave up 2 bases and J gave up 9 bases, with 13 bases separating them. The DNA of the CDR3 is TGCGCCAGCAGCTTAGAAGTACAGGGCACGCAGTATTTT. This codes for CASSLEVQGTQYF.

V and J are TRBV20-1 and TRBJ2-5; 8 bases match TRBD1. The V and J ends lost 3 bases and 4 bases, in that order; junction bases with no gene match: 7. The CDR3 length is 14 residues. Germline V gene lookup returns CDR1 DFQATT and CDR2 SNEGSKA (reference sequence). CDR3 region: CSARMTGAGETQYF. The CDR3 nucleotides read TGCAGTGCTAGGATGACAGGGGCGGGAGAGACCCAGTACTTC.

The chain is built from TRBV20-1 and TRBJ2-3; D gene ambiguous. V was shortened by 6 bases and J by 2 bases, with 9 bases between the two germline ends. CDR3 length: 12 residues. Germline V gene lookup returns CDR1 DFQATT and CDR2 SNEGSKA (reference sequence). CDR3 coding DNA: TGCAGTGCCAGGAGCCACACAGATACGCAGTATTTT. Protein sequence: CSARSHTDTQYF.

The rearrangement joins TRBV20-1 to TRBJ1-1; 7 bases line up with TRBD1. The germline V gene has CDR1 DFQATT and CDR2 SNEGSKA (reference sequence). V was pared by 4 bases and J by 1 base, with 6 bases of the junction left unmatched. CDR3 length: 14 amino acids. The CDR3 sequence is CSATGGGGNTEAFF. The CDR3 DNA sequence: TGCAGTGCTACAGGGGGGGGCGGGAACACTGAAGCTTTCTTT.

The chain carries TRBV29-1 and TRBJ1-1, with D perhaps matching TRBD1 (6 bases). Looked up from germline, CDR1 is SQVTM and CDR2 is ANQGSEA. This CDR3 contains 12 residues. V was pared by 7 bases and J by 4 bases, with 13 bases between. CDR3 sequence (DNA): TGCAGCGGTGACAGGACGGGCACTGAAGCTTTCTTT. Translated: CSGDRTGTEAFF.

This clonotype was counted only a few times. The chain recombines TRBV15 with TRBJ2-3; no clear D. V lost 7 bases and J 2 bases, leaving 10 bases between the germline ends. The CDR3 consists of 13 residues. Germline lookup yields CDR1 LNHNV and CDR2 YYDKDF (reference sequence). The CDR3 DNA is TGTGCCACCAAGCTGGCGTTCACAGATACGCAGTATTTT. It is translated as CATKLAFTDTQYF.